Listed below are T cell receptor beta chains from one sample, sequenced in a study of blood T cell repertoires in COVID-19. Here immunoSEQ multiplex PCR was the method, and the copy in TCRdb shows in-frame clones only, minus some. This table holds tens of thousands of clones, roughly nine tenths found once. The sample taken for sequencing was peripheral blood. The source of these receptors is a man in his 60s with acute or convalescent COVID-19. Both conserved end residues are part of each CDR3. A D gene is named only where the DNA matches it firmly. Clone size is given for some rows only: seen once, a few or many times, or a class if the clone is expanded.

j_gene	v_gene	d_gene	abundance	CDR3nt	CDR3aa
TRBJ2-7	TRBV7-8	.	.	TGTGCCAGCAGCCCCCAAGCGTACGAGCAGTACTTC	CASSPQAYEQYF
TRBJ2-3	TRBV9	.	.	TGTGCCAGCAGCGTAGGGCGGGGAGAGACAGATACGCAGTATTTT	CASSVGRGETDTQYF
TRBJ2-3	TRBV5-1	.	.	TGCGCCAGCAGCTTCCCGGCGCTAGCGAGCACAGATACGCAGTATTTT	CASSFPALASTDTQYF
TRBJ2-1	TRBV6-1	TRBD1	once	TGTGCCAGCAGTGACCTATTCCGGGACAGGCAAAAGCGAGGGTACAATGAGCAGTTCTTC	CASSDLFRDRQKRGYNEQFF
TRBJ2-7	TRBV10-2	TRBD1	few	TGCGCCAGCAGTGAGTATAACAGGGGCACCTACGAGCAGTACTTC	CASSEYNRGTYEQYF
TRBJ2-5	TRBV3-1/TRBV3-2	.	.	TGTGCCAGCAGCCAAGTGAGGGATCAAGAGACCCAGTACTTC	CASSQVRDQETQYF
TRBJ1-1	TRBV20-1	.	.	TGCAGTGCTAGAGGGCCGGCAGGGGCTTTCTTT	CSARGPAGAFF
TRBJ2-7	TRBV20-1	.	.	TGCAGTGCTAGTAAGGCTAGGCAGGGAGGCGACGAGCAGTACTTC	CSASKARQGGDEQYF
TRBJ1-3	TRBV18	TRBD1	.	TGTGCCAGCTCGCGGGACAGGGGAGCGGCTGGAAACACCATATATTTT	CASSRDRGAAGNTIYF
TRBJ2-7	TRBV4-1	TRBD1	.	TGCGCCAGCAGCCAAGATCCCGGGGGCCTTTGGACAGGGAAGAACGAGCAGTACTTC	CASSQDPGGLWTGKNEQYF
TRBJ2-2	TRBV19	.	.	TGTGCCAGTAATCGTAATGGGGAGCTGTTTTTT	CASNRNGELFF
TRBJ1-6	TRBV5-1	TRBD1	few	TGCGCCAGCAGCAGGGACAGTTATAATTCACCCCTCCACTTT	CASSRDSYNSPLHF
TRBJ1-1	TRBV6-5	TRBD1	few	TGTGCCAGCAGAGGACAGGCCTTTCGGGACACTGAAGCTTTCTTT	CASRGQAFRDTEAFF
TRBJ1-1	TRBV6-6	TRBD1	.	TGTGCCAGCAGCCTCGACAGGGGGCACACTGAAGCTTTCTTT	CASSLDRGHTEAFF
TRBJ1-1	TRBV6-4	TRBD1	.	TGTGCCAGCAGTTACGGACAGGGGCGGCTGAACACTGAAGCTTTCTTT	CASSYGQGRLNTEAFF
TRBJ2-3	TRBV7-9	TRBD1	.	TGTGCCAGCAGCCGACAGGGGGTTTTGGCAGATACGCAGTATTTT	CASSRQGVLADTQYF
TRBJ2-3	TRBV11-2	TRBD1	.	TGTGCCGGGAGCAGGGGGACAGGGGGACCAGATACGCAGTATTTT	CAGSRGTGGPDTQYF
TRBJ1-1	TRBV6-5	.	.	TGTGCCTCGAACCCGGGGGGGAACACTGAAGCTTTCTTT	CASNPGGNTEAFF
TRBJ1-1	TRBV7-9	.	.	TGTGCCAGCCTCGGCGGGGACCAGAACACTGAAGCTTTCTTT	CASLGGDQNTEAFF
TRBJ1-5	TRBV6-4	TRBD1	.	TGTGCCAGCAGTGATGACAGGGGAATAGGACGAAATCAGCCCCAGCATTTT	CASSDDRGIGRNQPQHF
TRBJ2-2	TRBV11-2	.	once	TGTGCCAGCAGCTCGGACTGGGGGCTAAGCACCGGGGAGCTGTTTTTT	CASSSDWGLSTGELFF
TRBJ1-6	TRBV27	.	few	TGTGCCAGCAGCTCCTTCCATCAGGGTGACGGTTCACCCCTCCACTTT	CASSSFHQGDGSPLHF
TRBJ1-2	TRBV3-1/TRBV3-2	TRBD1	.	TGTGCCAGCAGCCGCACATCGGGACAGGGGGCTCGAGGCTACACCTTC	CASSRTSGQGARGYTF
TRBJ1-2	TRBV28	.	.	TGTGCCAGCAGTCTGGCCTCCTGGAGCTATGGCTACACCTTC	CASSLASWSYGYTF
TRBJ1-3	TRBV12-5	TRBD1	.	TGTGCTAGTGGTTTGGGAGCCGGGACAGGCTCTGGAAACACCATATATTTT	CASGLGAGTGSGNTIYF
TRBJ1-4	TRBV2	TRBD1	.	TGTGCCAGCAGGTTGACAGGGTACGTCGAAAAACTGTTTTTT	CASRLTGYVEKLFF
TRBJ2-4	TRBV5-1	TRBD1	.	TGCGCCAGCAGCCAAACAGGGGTGGCCAAAAACATTCAGTACTTC	CASSQTGVAKNIQYF
TRBJ2-5	TRBV19	TRBD1	few	TGTGCCAGTAGTTCGTGGGACAGGGAAGGGGAGACCCAGTACTTC	CASSSWDREGETQYF
TRBJ1-2	TRBV20-1	TRBD1	.	TGCAGTGCTAGTAAGGGACAGGTGTCCTATGGCTACACCTTC	CSASKGQVSYGYTF
TRBJ1-2	TRBV29-1	TRBD1	.	TGCAGCGTTATCAACTTCGGACAGGATTTAAACTATGGCTACACCTTC	CSVINFGQDLNYGYTF
TRBJ2-7	TRBV2	.	.	TGTGCCAGCAGTTCCGACAGTTACGAGCAGTACTTC	CASSSDSYEQYF
TRBJ2-7	TRBV25-1	TRBD1	.	TGTGCCAGCAGTGAGTCACAGGGGGCGGCCTACGAGCAGTACTTC	CASSESQGAAYEQYF
TRBJ1-4	TRBV5-8	.	.	TGTGCCAGCAGCTTCCTCACTGCAACTAATGAAAAACTGTTTTTT	CASSFLTATNEKLFF
TRBJ1-4	TRBV19	TRBD1	.	TGTGCCAGTAGTCCCAGGGACAGTTCTGAAAAACTGTTTTTT	CASSPRDSSEKLFF
TRBJ2-2	TRBV29-1	.	medium-sized	TGCAGCGCCGGGCGGGGCACCGGGGAGCTGTTTTTT	CSAGRGTGELFF
TRBJ1-1	TRBV5-1	.	.	TGCGCCAGCAGCTTGTTTGGCCTGAACACTGAAGCTTTCTTT	CASSLFGLNTEAFF
TRBJ2-1	TRBV9	TRBD1	.	TGTGCCAGCAGCGCGGCCCAGACAGGGGGCGCCAGTACTCTGTTCTTC	CASSAAQTGGASTLFF
TRBJ2-1	TRBV9	.	.	TGTGCCAGCAGCGTAAGTGGAGACGGGGAGCAGTTCTTC	CASSVSGDGEQFF
TRBJ1-2	TRBV9	TRBD1	.	TGTGCCAGCAGCCCGGAGACAGGGGTGGGCACCTTC	CASSPETGVGTF
TRBJ2-7	TRBV6-5	.	.	TGTGCCAGCAGTTACTCCGGATTACAGACCTACGAGCAGTACTTC	CASSYSGLQTYEQYF
TRBJ1-2	TRBV29-1	TRBD1	.	TGCAGCGCAGGACAGGGTGTCGTTGGCTACACCTTC	CSAGQGVVGYTF
TRBJ2-3	TRBV2	.	.	TGTGCCAGCAGTCTGACCGGGACAAAGAGCACAGATACGCAGTATTTT	CASSLTGTKSTDTQYF